Each of the 21 T cell receptor beta chains below was sequenced from the same sample in a study of PD-L1 blockade in urothelial cancer (dated 2017 in TCRdb). The meaning of the sample's time point label: pretreatment peripheral blood. Preparation of the library involved the immunoSEQ multiplex PCR assay. The table was pulled from immuneACCESS by TCRdb, which kept in-frame rearrangements only. Such tables lose some clones; where checked, under half of the loss comes from unresolved V genes, and the rest has no known cause. For this sample there are tens of thousands of clones; roughly 75% appear just once. The top ten clonotypes cover less than 5% of the sample. The sequenced sample was PBMCs, obtained around atezolizumab (anti-PD-L1) treatment. The receptors were gathered from a man aged 65 to 79 with urothelial cancer.

V usage is TRBV5-1 and J usage is TRBJ2-7; a possible D gene is TRBD2 (5 bases). Per germline, CDR1 SGHRS and CDR2 YFSETQ. CDR3 length: 13 residues. V was shortened by 0 bases and J by 12 bases, with 16 bases between the two germline ends. As DNA, the CDR3 is TGCGCCAGCAGCTTGGGTCTAGAAGCGGCGTTGTACTTC. Protein product: CASSLGLEAALYF. Together with reference TRBV5-1 and TRBJ2-7, the CDR3 gives the full variable domain: KAGVTQTPRYLIKTRGQQVTLSCSPISGHRSVSWYQQTPGQGLQFLFEYFSETQRNKGNFPGRFSGRQFSNSRSEMNVSTLELGDSALYLCASSLGLEAALYFGPGTRLTVT.

This chain connects TRBV5-1 to TRBJ1-2; D is unresolved. V shed 0 bases and J shed 4 bases, with 10 bases lying between them. Germline CDR1 reads SGHRS; CDR2 reads YFSETQ. This CDR3 is built from 14 residues. CDR3 DNA: TGCGCCAGCAGCTTGGGCACCCTAGGCTATGGCTACACCTTC. As protein: CASSLGTLGYGYTF.

V gene TRBV6-1 combines with J gene TRBJ2-3; D is possibly TRBD1 (5 bases). Germline V gives CDR1 MNHNS, CDR2 SASEGT. This CDR3 spans 14 amino acids. Trimming took off 6 bases at V and 0 bases at J, with 10 bases between the two ends. Here the CDR3 DNA reads TGTGCCAGCAGCCTGGACAAAAGCACAGATACGCAGTATTTT. Protein: CASSLDKSTDTQYF.

The V gene is TRBV2, the J gene TRBJ2-4, with a weak D call TRBD2 (5 bases). Trimming removed 1 base from V and 8 bases from J, with 12 bases in between. CDR1 and CDR2 (germline): SNHLY, FYNNEI. There are 14 residues in the CDR3. Here the CDR3 reads CASSEVVRAHIQYF. For the CDR3, the DNA is TGTGCCAGCAGTGAAGTCGTGCGGGCGCACATTCAGTACTTC.

J is TRBJ1-2 and V is TRBV5-4, with 11 positions matching TRBD1. J gave up 3 bases and V 4 bases, and 2 bases lay outside the gene matches. The CDR3 is 14 residues long. Germline CDR1 SGHNT, CDR2 YYREEE (reference sequence). CDR3 residues: CASSRTGGDYGYTF. The DNA for the CDR3 is TGTGCCAGCAGCCGGACAGGGGGCGACTATGGCTACACCTTC.

The chain couples TRBV27 to TRBJ2-1, with TRBD2 identical over 8 bases. The CDR3 has 16 residues. Trimming cost V 4 bases and J 5 bases; bases outside gene matches: 10. The germline gives CDR1 MNHEY, CDR2 SMNVEV (reference sequence). The CDR3 DNA is TGTGCCAGCAGTTCCCTGAGAGCGGGAGACAACAATGAGCAGTTCTTC. Protein product: CASSSLRAGDNNEQFF.

J is TRBJ2-2 and V is TRBV19; 9 nucleotides agree with TRBD1. V was pared by 5 bases and J by 5 bases, with 0 bases of the junction left unmatched. CDR1 LNHDA and CDR2 SQIVND come from the germline V gene (reference sequence). The CDR3 loop spans 13 amino acids. For the CDR3, the DNA is TGTGCCAGTAGTGGGACAGGGACCGGGGAGCTGTTTTTT. It codes for CASSGTGTGELFF.

The chain recombines TRBV7-2 with TRBJ2-7, with TRBD1 matching over 7 bases. The germline V gene has CDR1 SGHTA and CDR2 FQGNSA. V lost 4 bases to trimming and J lost 11 bases; unmatched junction nucleotides: 8. The CDR3 has 12 amino acids. The CDR3 coding sequence is TGTGCCAGCAGCTCAGACAGGGTCCGGGAGTACTTC. Translated: CASSSDRVREYF.

DNA of the CDR3: TGTGCCAGCAGCTTGGCAGGGTACGGAAACACCATATATTTT. Its translation is CASSLAGYGNTIYF. J is TRBJ1-3 and V is TRBV5-6; weak D call: TRBD1 (5 bases). V lost 0 bases and J 4 bases, leaving 8 bases between the germline ends. The CDR3 is 14 amino acids. The V gene's germline CDR1 is SGHDT and CDR2 YYEEEE. Full variable domain (outside the CDR3, taken from reference TRBV5-6 and TRBJ1-3): DAGVTQSPTHLIKTRGQQVTLRCSPKSGHDTVSWYQQALGQGPQFIFQYYEEEERQRGNFPDRFSGHQFPNYSSELNVNALLLGDSALYLCASSLAGYGNTIYFGEGSWLTVV.

This chain uses TRBV28 with TRBJ2-1; 8 positions agree with TRBD1. Per the germline V gene, CDR1 is MDHEN and CDR2 is SYDVKM. The CDR3 consists of 16 residues. Trimming removed 5 bases from V and 1 base from J; junction bases left unmatched: 7. CDR3 nucleotides: TGTGCCAGCAGTATCGGACAGGGTAGATCCTACAATGAGCAGTTCTTC. This codes for CASSIGQGRSYNEQFF.

V gene TRBV13 combines with J gene TRBJ2-2; D is undetermined. V was trimmed by 4 bases and J by 2 bases, leaving 2 bases between them. Germline values: CDR1 PRHDT, CDR2 FYEKMQ (reference sequence). The length of the CDR3 is 12 residues. CDR3: CASSSNTGELFF. CDR3 DNA: TGTGCCAGCAGCTCAAACACCGGGGAGCTGTTTTTT.

The chain joins TRBV5-4 to TRBJ2-5; 7 bases map to TRBD2. The V gene end was trimmed by 4 bases and the J gene end by 7 bases; junction bases not matched to a gene: 22. CDR1 and CDR2 (germline): SGHNT, YYREEE (reference sequence). The CDR3 extends over 18 amino acids. The CDR3 is CASSPRPPSGLLGGTQYF. The CDR3 DNA sequence: TGTGCCAGCAGCCCAAGGCCACCTAGCGGTCTCTTAGGAGGGACCCAGTACTTC.

This clone was detected only a few times. In DNA, the CDR3 is TGTGCCAGCAGCCGGTTTCTACAGGGCGAGCAGTACTTC. Translating gives CASSRFLQGEQYF. The V gene is TRBV5-6, the J gene TRBJ2-7, with a weak D call TRBD1 (6 bases). V dropped 4 bases and J dropped 6 bases, with 14 bases sitting between them. CDR3 length equals 13 residues. CDR1 and CDR2 (germline): SGHDT, YYEEEE.

The chain combines TRBV19 with TRBJ2-1, with a tentative D call TRBD2 (7 bases). CDR1 LNHDA and CDR2 SQIVND come from the germline V gene (reference sequence). The length of the CDR3 is 17 residues. V was trimmed by 6 bases and J by 8 bases, leaving 26 bases between them. The CDR3 loop is CASSPLLGSGGGHEQFF. As DNA, the CDR3 is TGTGCCAGTAGCCCTTTGTTGGGCAGCGGCGGGGGCCATGAGCAGTTCTTC.

This clone was seen just once. J is TRBJ2-1 and V is TRBV4-2, with D perhaps TRBD2 (5 bases). Germline V gene sequence: CDR1 LGHNA, CDR2 YNFKEQ. V dropped 4 bases and J dropped 10 bases, with 14 bases sitting between them. The CDR3 is made up of 13 amino acids. CDR3 residues: CASSRFLATEQFF. CDR3 coding DNA: TGTGCCAGCAGCCGCTTCCTAGCTACCGAGCAGTTCTTC.

This clone was detected only a few times. The chain recombines TRBV25-1 with TRBJ2-7; possibly TRBD2 for D (5 bases). The CDR3 is made up of 14 amino acids. The V gene's germline CDR1 is MGHDK and CDR2 SYGVNS. Trimming removed 2 bases at V and 7 bases at J, with 15 bases between. In nucleotides, the CDR3 is TGTGCCAGCAGTGAACCAGCGGAGCCTAGGGAGCAGTACTTC. This translates into CASSEPAEPREQYF.

The gene calls are TRBV11-2 and TRBJ2-5; possible D gene TRBD2, 5 bases. The CDR3 length is 15 residues. Germline V gene lookup returns CDR1 SGHAT and CDR2 FQNNGV. Trimming pared 1 base from V and 5 bases from J, leaving 14 bases between. The CDR3 loop is CASSLASLPGETQYF. The CDR3 coding sequence is TGTGCCAGCAGCTTAGCTAGCCTACCAGGTGAGACCCAGTACTTC.

This clone was recorded a few times. The chain has TRBV18 and TRBJ1-1; the D gene is possibly TRBD1 (5 bases). The V end was cut by 1 base, the J end by 4 bases, with 19 bases between. Germline lookup yields CDR1 KGHSH and CDR2 LQKENI. CDR3 size: 17 residues. The CDR3 DNA reads as TGTGCCAGCTCACCACGAGACGGGGGTTTAGAGGTCACTGAAGCTTTCTTT. Residues: CASSPRDGGLEVTEAFF.

The chain combines TRBV15 with TRBJ2-7, with 7 bases identical to TRBD2. Trimming at V came to 0 bases and at J to 7 bases, leaving 6 bases not matched to a gene. There are 14 residues in the CDR3. Germline CDR1 is LNHNV and CDR2 is YYDKDF (reference sequence). The CDR3 reads CATSRDREVPEQYF. The CDR3 region has the DNA TGTGCCACCAGCAGAGATCGGGAGGTCCCAGAGCAGTACTTC.

The chain uses TRBV5-1 and TRBJ1-5; tentative D call: TRBD1 (5 bases). V was cut by 1 base and J by 4 bases, with 12 bases left in between. The CDR3 contains 15 residues. In germline, CDR1 is SGHRS, CDR2 YFSETQ. CDR3 DNA sequence: TGCGCCAGCAGCTTGACATCAGGGATTAATCAGCCCCAGCATTTT. This codes for CASSLTSGINQPQHF. The variable domain in full, completed from reference TRBV5-1 and TRBJ1-5, reads KAGVTQTPRYLIKTRGQQVTLSCSPISGHRSVSWYQQTPGQGLQFLFEYFSETQRNKGNFPGRFSGRQFSNSRSEMNVSTLELGDSALYLCASSLTSGINQPQHFGDGTRLSIL.

The chain is built from TRBV4-2 and TRBJ1-2; D may be TRBD1 (6 bases). The germline V gene has CDR1 LGHNA and CDR2 YNFKEQ. V was trimmed by 1 base and J by 4 bases, leaving 7 bases between them. CDR3 size: 13 residues. CDR3 DNA: TGTGCCAGCAGCCAAGGGACAGCCTATGGCTACACCTTC. This codes for CASSQGTAYGYTF.